The clone carrying this TCR beta chain has more than one count but fewer than ten. The antigen remains unidentified. Clones were sequenced by immunoSEQ multiplex PCR, and TCRdb holds only the in-frame ones, with some missing. The specimen gives around 21,000 clones without singletons; the ten biggest hold roughly 7%. The record originates from a study of T cell clonality in common variable immunodeficiency. Study-wide results and caveats: Compared with controls, CVID subjects had fewer shared TCRbeta clones. Common variable immunodeficiency TCR beta sequences reportedly had fewer deletions and N-nucleotide insertions.

Blood came from CVID subjects not ill and not taking immunomodulatory or immunosuppressive medication. The receptor was derived from a human donor with common variable immunodeficiency. The sequencing input was peripheral blood mononuclear cells.

This CDR3 is CASRFGTSRAGELFF. The sequenced part of the CDR3 DNA is TGTGCCAGCAGGTTCGGGACTAGTCGTGCCGGGGAG. This chain joins TRBV2 and TRBJ2-2, with 8 bases aligning to TRBD2. The read stops 3 residues short of the end of the CDR3; the missing end is completed from the germline J gene. V trimming: 6 bases; J trimming: 6 bases; junction bases outside the gene matches: 9. This CDR3 has 15 residues. Germline V gives CDR1 SNHLY, CDR2 FYNNEI.